This paragraph reports one TCR beta chain. No antigen is known for it. The V segment lost 2 bases and the J segment 7 bases; nucleotides outside the gene matches: 9. The CDR3 loop spans 15 amino acids. CDR1 KGHSH and CDR2 LQKENI come from the germline V gene. This record belongs to a study of cytomegalovirus exposure and HLA in healthy donors. Findings and caveats of the study: While the bulk of TCR sequences proved rare, some public TCRs turned up in many donors. Later analysis associated a missense DCLRE1C variant with TCR beta V- and J-gene trimming. Analysis performed later showed TCR beta chains linked to HLA being more clonally expanded than equally common others.

It was with 60 Vbeta and 13 Jbeta primers that the PCR ran. TCRdb's copy holds only in-frame clones and misses some; the assay was immunoSEQ multiplex PCR. Of about 170,000 clones in the sample, approximately 79% are singletons; the top ten hold 2% to 2.5%. The TCR comes from a male donor in good health and CMV-seronegative. Sequencing used PBMCs. This sequence joins TRBV18 and TRBJ2-5, with TRBD2 matching 8 bases. CDR3 in DNA: TGTGCCAGCTCACCAACCCTAGCGGGTGTTCGGACCCAGTACTTC. Translating gives CASSPTLAGVRTQYF.